This is a list of T cell receptor beta chains from one sample in a study of beta chain features in type 1 diabetes. Sequenced by immunoSEQ multiplex PCR; TCRdb stores in-frame clones only, minus some. The table has 450,000 to 550,000 clones, roughly 30% seen once; the top ten hold around 0.065%. Sequenced material: naive CD4+ T cells from blood. The receptors here all came from a man between 18 and 35 years old in good health. CDR3s include the opening cysteine and the closing phenylalanine or tryptophan. The order of the fields is clone size, V gene, J gene, D gene, CDR3 protein, CDR3 DNA. The D gene is left open where the match is weak. Clone size is given for some rows only: seen once, a few or many times, or a class if the clone is expanded.

abundance: .
v_gene: TRBV5-1
j_gene: TRBJ2-1
d_gene: TRBD1
CDR3aa: CASSLVKGQKNNEQFF
CDR3nt: TGCGCCAGCAGCTTGGTAAAGGGACAGAAAAACAATGAGCAGTTCTTC

abundance: few
v_gene: TRBV25-1
j_gene: TRBJ2-7
d_gene: TRBD1
CDR3aa: CASSARDRGMTYF
CDR3nt: TGTGCCAGCAGTGCCCGGGACAGGGGAATGACGTACTTC

abundance: .
v_gene: TRBV7-3
j_gene: TRBJ2-1
d_gene: .
CDR3aa: CASSRQGHNEQFF
CDR3nt: TGTGCCAGCAGCCGTCAGGGTCACAATGAGCAGTTCTTC

abundance: .
v_gene: TRBV10-3
j_gene: TRBJ2-5
d_gene: .
CDR3aa: CAISDFSGSQETQYF
CDR3nt: TGTGCCATCAGTGACTTCTCCGGTAGCCAAGAGACCCAGTACTTC

abundance: .
v_gene: TRBV30
j_gene: TRBJ2-1
d_gene: .
CDR3aa: CAWKREWEQFF
CDR3nt: TGTGCCTGGAAACGGGAGTGGGAGCAGTTCTTC

abundance: .
v_gene: TRBV29-1
j_gene: TRBJ1-2
d_gene: .
CDR3aa: CSVSRLGENYGYTF
CDR3nt: TGCAGCGTCTCCCGCCTCGGGGAAAACTATGGCTACACCTTC

abundance: once
v_gene: TRBV30
j_gene: TRBJ2-7
d_gene: .
CDR3aa: CAWVPSDSQAHEQYF
CDR3nt: TGTGCCTGGGTACCTTCGGACAGCCAGGCACACGAGCAGTACTTC

abundance: few
v_gene: TRBV7-2
j_gene: TRBJ2-5
d_gene: .
CDR3aa: CASSPLGSQETQYF
CDR3nt: TGTGCCAGCAGCCCCCTGGGCAGCCAAGAGACCCAGTACTTC

abundance: .
v_gene: TRBV29-1
j_gene: TRBJ2-1
d_gene: TRBD2
CDR3aa: CSVGTSVYNEQFF
CDR3nt: TGCAGCGTCGGGACTAGCGTTTACAATGAGCAGTTCTTC

abundance: .
v_gene: TRBV20-1
j_gene: TRBJ1-2
d_gene: .
CDR3aa: CSARGAYGYTF
CDR3nt: TGCAGTGCTAGAGGGGCTTATGGCTACACCTTC

abundance: few
v_gene: TRBV13
j_gene: TRBJ2-3
d_gene: TRBD2
CDR3aa: CASSPQWGRDTDTQYF
CDR3nt: TGTGCCAGCAGCCCCCAGTGGGGGAGGGACACAGATACGCAGTATTTT

abundance: few
v_gene: TRBV4-2
j_gene: TRBJ1-4
d_gene: TRBD1
CDR3aa: CASSLTTGWNEKLFF
CDR3nt: TGTGCCAGCAGCCTTACGACAGGGTGGAATGAAAAACTGTTTTTT

abundance: few
v_gene: TRBV7-2
j_gene: TRBJ2-1
d_gene: TRBD2
CDR3aa: CASSTGLAVYNEQFF
CDR3nt: TGTGCCAGCAGCACAGGACTAGCGGTCTACAATGAGCAGTTCTTC

abundance: few
v_gene: TRBV4-1
j_gene: TRBJ1-1
d_gene: TRBD1
CDR3aa: CASSQVSGQGSGEAFF
CDR3nt: TGCGCCAGCAGCCAGGTCTCGGGACAGGGATCGGGTGAAGCTTTCTTT

abundance: .
v_gene: TRBV30
j_gene: TRBJ2-3
d_gene: TRBD1
CDR3aa: CAWGKDRGDTQYF
CDR3nt: TGTGCCTGGGGAAAGGACAGGGGCGATACGCAGTATTTT

abundance: .
v_gene: TRBV7-9
j_gene: TRBJ2-2
d_gene: .
CDR3aa: CASSLFPAGELFF
CDR3nt: TGTGCCAGCAGCTTATTCCCTGCTGGGGAGCTGTTTTTT

abundance: few
v_gene: TRBV29-1
j_gene: TRBJ2-3
d_gene: TRBD1
CDR3aa: CSGRTGGDTQYF
CDR3nt: TGCAGCGGGAGGACAGGGGGAGATACGCAGTATTTT

abundance: few
v_gene: TRBV2
j_gene: TRBJ1-2
d_gene: .
CDR3aa: CASSEHRSNYGYTF
CDR3nt: TGTGCCAGCAGTGAGCACAGGTCTAACTATGGCTACACCTTC

abundance: .
v_gene: TRBV9
j_gene: TRBJ1-1
d_gene: TRBD1
CDR3aa: CASSLRDRANTEAFF
CDR3nt: TGTGCCAGCAGCCTCCGCGACAGGGCAAACACTGAAGCTTTCTTT

abundance: .
v_gene: TRBV30
j_gene: TRBJ1-2
d_gene: .
CDR3aa: CAWVARVNYGYTF
CDR3nt: TGTGCCTGGGTCGCGAGGGTCAACTATGGCTACACCTTC

abundance: .
v_gene: TRBV2
j_gene: TRBJ1-4
d_gene: .
CDR3aa: CAILRVGKLFF
CDR3nt: TGTGCCATCCTGAGGGTTGGAAAACTGTTTTTT

abundance: .
v_gene: TRBV19
j_gene: TRBJ2-2
d_gene: .
CDR3aa: CASSIPLSGLFF
CDR3nt: TGTGCCAGTAGTATTCCGCTCTCTGGGCTGTTTTTT

abundance: .
v_gene: TRBV7-2
j_gene: TRBJ2-7
d_gene: TRBD2
CDR3aa: CASSPQGAGGAEQYF
CDR3nt: TGTGCCAGCAGCCCCCAGGGTGCGGGAGGGGCCGAGCAGTACTTC

abundance: .
v_gene: TRBV30
j_gene: TRBJ2-7
d_gene: .
CDR3aa: CAWRGIYEQYF
CDR3nt: TGTGCCTGGAGGGGTATTTACGAGCAGTACTTC

abundance: few
v_gene: TRBV7-6
j_gene: TRBJ2-7
d_gene: TRBD1
CDR3aa: CASSALTGERYEQYF
CDR3nt: TGTGCCAGCAGCGCGTTGACAGGGGAGAGGTACGAGCAGTACTTC

abundance: few
v_gene: TRBV30
j_gene: TRBJ2-6
d_gene: .
CDR3aa: CAWYRESGANVLTF
CDR3nt: TGTGCCTGGTATCGTGAATCTGGGGCCAACGTCCTGACTTTC

abundance: few
v_gene: TRBV6-5
j_gene: TRBJ2-5
d_gene: .
CDR3aa: CASSYRPRAETQYF
CDR3nt: TGTGCCAGCAGTTACCGGCCGAGAGCGGAGACCCAGTACTTC

abundance: .
v_gene: TRBV11-2
j_gene: TRBJ2-1
d_gene: .
CDR3aa: CASSLTPENYNEQFF
CDR3nt: TGTGCCAGCAGCTTAACTCCCGAAAACTACAATGAGCAGTTCTTC

abundance: .
v_gene: TRBV30
j_gene: TRBJ1-1
d_gene: .
CDR3aa: CAWSVSGNEAFF
CDR3nt: TGTGCCTGGAGTGTTTCTGGAAATGAAGCTTTCTTT

abundance: few
v_gene: TRBV18
j_gene: TRBJ2-7
d_gene: TRBD2
CDR3aa: CASSPGAGDGEQYF
CDR3nt: TGTGCCAGCTCACCGGGAGCGGGAGATGGCGAGCAGTACTTC

abundance: .
v_gene: TRBV29-1
j_gene: TRBJ2-7
d_gene: TRBD2
CDR3aa: CSTGLATSWEQYF
CDR3nt: TGCAGCACGGGACTAGCGACCTCCTGGGAGCAGTACTTC

abundance: .
v_gene: TRBV11-1
j_gene: TRBJ2-1
d_gene: TRBD2
CDR3aa: CATSGLAGGSHYYNEQFF
CDR3nt: TGTGCCACCTCCGGACTAGCGGGAGGGTCCCACTACTACAATGAGCAGTTCTTC

abundance: .
v_gene: TRBV29-1
j_gene: TRBJ1-2
d_gene: TRBD1
CDR3aa: CSAGTGNGYTF
CDR3nt: TGCAGCGCAGGGACAGGGAATGGCTACACCTTC

abundance: .
v_gene: TRBV5-1
j_gene: TRBJ2-7
d_gene: TRBD1
CDR3aa: CASSLMTREQGNEQYF
CDR3nt: TGCGCCAGCAGCTTGATGACCCGGGAACAGGGGAACGAGCAGTACTTC

abundance: few
v_gene: TRBV7-7
j_gene: TRBJ2-1
d_gene: TRBD1
CDR3aa: CASSWDRDNEQFF
CDR3nt: TGTGCCAGCAGCTGGGACAGAGACAATGAGCAGTTCTTC

abundance: .
v_gene: TRBV28
j_gene: TRBJ2-7
d_gene: TRBD1
CDR3aa: CASTPTGSYEQYF
CDR3nt: TGTGCCAGCACCCCGACAGGGTCCTACGAGCAGTACTTC

abundance: few
v_gene: TRBV20-1
j_gene: TRBJ1-2
d_gene: .
CDR3aa: CSAYNYGYTF
CDR3nt: TGCAGTGCTTATAACTATGGCTACACCTTC

abundance: .
v_gene: TRBV5-4
j_gene: TRBJ2-5
d_gene: TRBD2
CDR3aa: CASSLAKTSGKTQYF
CDR3nt: TGTGCCAGCAGCTTGGCCAAGACTAGCGGAAAGACCCAGTACTTC

abundance: .
v_gene: TRBV30
j_gene: TRBJ2-7
d_gene: .
CDR3aa: CAWSERGFSHEQYF
CDR3nt: TGTGCCTGGAGTGAACGGGGGTTCAGCCACGAGCAGTACTTC

abundance: few
v_gene: TRBV5-6
j_gene: TRBJ2-3
d_gene: TRBD2
CDR3aa: CASSLYGSGRAQDTQYF
CDR3nt: TGTGCCAGCAGCTTGTATGGTAGCGGGAGGGCCCAAGATACGCAGTATTTT

abundance: .
v_gene: TRBV10-3
j_gene: TRBJ2-7
d_gene: TRBD2
CDR3aa: CAISESGIAGTYEQYF
CDR3nt: TGTGCCATCAGTGAGTCGGGAATAGCGGGCACCTACGAGCAGTACTTC

abundance: .
v_gene: TRBV29-1
j_gene: TRBJ1-1
d_gene: .
CDR3aa: CSVDRGGTEAFF
CDR3nt: TGCAGCGTTGATCGAGGAGGGACTGAAGCTTTCTTT

abundance: .
v_gene: TRBV5-6
j_gene: TRBJ2-7
d_gene: .
CDR3aa: CASSLSQTYEQYF
CDR3nt: TGTGCCAGCAGCTTGTCGCAAACCTACGAGCAGTACTTC

abundance: .
v_gene: TRBV5-1
j_gene: TRBJ2-7
d_gene: .
CDR3aa: CASSLEPASYEQYF
CDR3nt: TGCGCCAGCAGCTTGGAGCCAGCCTCCTACGAGCAGTACTTC

abundance: .
v_gene: TRBV9
j_gene: TRBJ2-2
d_gene: .
CDR3aa: CASSAVGLYTGELFF
CDR3nt: TGTGCCAGCAGCGCCGTCGGCCTTTACACCGGGGAGCTGTTTTTT

abundance: .
v_gene: TRBV29-1
j_gene: TRBJ2-3
d_gene: .
CDR3aa: CSVGPDTQYF
CDR3nt: TGCAGCGTTGGACCTGATACGCAGTATTTT

abundance: .
v_gene: TRBV19
j_gene: TRBJ2-7
d_gene: TRBD1
CDR3aa: CASSTRTGDSYEQYF
CDR3nt: TGTGCCAGTAGTACACGGACAGGAGACTCCTACGAGCAGTACTTC

abundance: few
v_gene: TRBV2
j_gene: TRBJ2-1
d_gene: TRBD1
CDR3aa: CASSGVSRGNEQFF
CDR3nt: TGTGCCAGCAGCGGCGTGAGCAGGGGGAATGAGCAGTTCTTC

abundance: few
v_gene: TRBV2
j_gene: TRBJ2-1
d_gene: TRBD2
CDR3aa: CASSEGLADYNEQFF
CDR3nt: TGTGCCAGCAGTGAGGGACTAGCGGACTACAATGAGCAGTTCTTC

abundance: few
v_gene: TRBV27
j_gene: TRBJ2-1
d_gene: .
CDR3aa: CASSRDLWDNEQFF
CDR3nt: TGTGCCAGCAGTCGCGATTTGTGGGACAATGAGCAGTTCTTC

abundance: few
v_gene: TRBV2
j_gene: TRBJ2-3
d_gene: TRBD1
CDR3aa: CASRRQGALDTQYF
CDR3nt: TGTGCCAGCAGAAGACAGGGGGCTTTAGATACGCAGTATTTT

abundance: .
v_gene: TRBV30
j_gene: TRBJ1-4
d_gene: .
CDR3aa: CAWSASEKLFF
CDR3nt: TGTGCCTGGAGTGCAAGTGAAAAACTGTTTTTT

abundance: .
v_gene: TRBV30
j_gene: TRBJ1-3
d_gene: .
CDR3aa: CAWGSGSSSGNTIYF
CDR3nt: TGTGCCTGGGGTTCCGGGTCGAGCTCTGGAAACACCATATATTTT

abundance: few
v_gene: TRBV19
j_gene: TRBJ1-2
d_gene: TRBD1
CDR3aa: CASSIGTGHDYGYTF
CDR3nt: TGTGCCAGTAGTATCGGGACAGGGCACGACTATGGCTACACCTTC

abundance: .
v_gene: TRBV29-1
j_gene: TRBJ1-4
d_gene: .
CDR3aa: CSVFPGSGEKLFF
CDR3nt: TGCAGCGTTTTTCCGGGCTCGGGTGAAAAACTGTTTTTT